A selection of T cell receptor beta chains follows, all from one sample in a study of a mutant IDH1 vaccine in newly diagnosed glioma. Their recognized antigens are unknown. Here immunoSEQ multiplex PCR was the method, and the copy in TCRdb shows in-frame clones only, minus some. The sample includes about 64,000 clones, about 85% of them seen just once. Sequencing was performed on PBMCs, taken from a glioma patient whose treatment included an IDH1 peptide vaccine. These receptors originate from a man aged 25-40 years with glioma. Each CDR3 is given with its conserved first and last residue. D genes are given only for firm matches. The listing skips clone size in some rows; elsewhere it reads once, few, many or a size class.

D	V	J	size	CDR3	DNA
TRBD1	TRBV7-2	TRBJ1-4	NA	CASSRSYNRGYEKLFF	TGTGCCAGCAGCCGAAGCTATAACAGGGGTTATGAAAAACTGTTTTTT
NA	TRBV5-1	TRBJ2-7	NA	CASSRGTSQISYEQYF	TGCGCCAGCAGCAGAGGGACATCTCAAATCTCCTACGAGCAGTACTTC
TRBD1	TRBV28	TRBJ1-2	NA	CASSQDRGQGGYTF	TGTGCCAGCAGCCAGGACAGGGGGCAAGGTGGCTACACCTTC
NA	TRBV6-5	TRBJ1-2	NA	CASSFRSANYGYTF	TGTGCCAGCAGCTTCAGGAGCGCTAACTATGGCTACACCTTC
TRBD1	TRBV28	TRBJ2-7	few	CASSYAGTGRYEQYF	TGTGCCAGCAGTTACGCCGGGACAGGGCGATACGAGCAGTACTTC
TRBD2	TRBV27	TRBJ2-3	NA	CASSPGLAGGLDTQYF	TGTGCCAGCAGTCCCGGACTAGCGGGGGGGTTGGATACGCAGTATTTT
NA	TRBV5-1	TRBJ2-7	NA	CASSLFPTYEQYF	TGCGCCAGCAGCTTGTTTCCCACCTACGAGCAGTACTTC
TRBD1	TRBV6-1	TRBJ2-5	NA	CASSEWDRGDETQYF	TGTGCCAGCAGTGAATGGGACAGGGGGGATGAGACCCAGTACTTC
NA	TRBV7-9	TRBJ1-1	NA	CASSFLLTAEAFF	TGTGCCAGCAGCTTCCTCTTGACAGCTGAAGCTTTCTTT
TRBD1	TRBV5-8	TRBJ1-6	NA	CASSSGTGVSSPLHF	TGTGCCAGCAGCTCCGGGACAGGGGTTAGTTCACCCCTCCACTTT
NA	TRBV6-6	TRBJ1-1	NA	CASGLGSAFF	TGTGCCAGCGGCTTAGGCTCGGCTTTCTTT
NA	TRBV7-2	TRBJ1-4	NA	CASSLGWGGPGNEKLFF	TGTGCCAGCAGCTTAGGATGGGGAGGTCCGGGGAACGAAAAACTGTTTTTT
NA	TRBV19	TRBJ2-2	few	CASSMGRSLNTGELFF	TGTGCCAGTAGTATGGGTCGCAGCCTGAACACCGGGGAGCTGTTTTTT